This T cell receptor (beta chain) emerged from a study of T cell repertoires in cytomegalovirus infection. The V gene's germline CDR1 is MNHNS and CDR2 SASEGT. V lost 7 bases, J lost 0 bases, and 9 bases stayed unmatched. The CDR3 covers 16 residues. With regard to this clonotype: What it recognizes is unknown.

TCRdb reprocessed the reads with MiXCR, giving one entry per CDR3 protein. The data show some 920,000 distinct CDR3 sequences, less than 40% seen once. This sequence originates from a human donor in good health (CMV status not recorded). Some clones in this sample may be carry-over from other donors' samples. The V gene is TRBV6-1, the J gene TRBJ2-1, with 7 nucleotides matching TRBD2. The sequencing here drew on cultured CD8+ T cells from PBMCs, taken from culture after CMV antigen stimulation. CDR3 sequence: CASTTQAGSSYNEQFF. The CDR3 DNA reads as TGTGCCAGCACCACACAAGCGGGGTCCTCCTACAATGAGCAGTTCTTC.